The 2 T cell receptor beta chains given below trace back to one sample, sequenced in a study of T-cell memory formation after mild COVID-19. TCRdb re-called the 5' RACE reads with MiXCR, one entry per CDR3 protein. Among 430,000 or so distinct CDR3 sequences listed, more than 20% were seen once. Material: PBMCs or a T cell subset sorted from them (not recorded which). The source is an adult woman who had mild COVID-19 (a few samples of this study predate the infection). Cell type and time point are not known.

This chain uses TRBV5-5 with TRBJ1-1, with D possibly being TRBD1 (5 bases). This CDR3 has 12 amino acids. V lost 4 bases to trimming and J lost 7 bases, with 11 bases between them. From germline, CDR1 is SGHKS and CDR2 YYEKEE (reference sequence). CDR3 nucleotides: TGTGCCAGCAGCCCGGGGGAATTTGAAGCTTTCTTT. It encodes CASSPGEFEAFF.

This clonotype was recorded a few times. The genes are TRBV29-1 and TRBJ2-1; 7 bases map to TRBD2. Per the germline V gene, CDR1 is SQVTM and CDR2 is ANQGSEA. Germline trimming cut 0 bases from V and 7 bases from J; bases unmatched to any gene: 9. The CDR3 sequence is 15 residues long. The CDR3 DNA sequence: TGCAGCGTTGAAGATGGGGCGGGAGTAATAAATGAGCAGTTCTTC. Protein product: CSVEDGAGVINEQFF.